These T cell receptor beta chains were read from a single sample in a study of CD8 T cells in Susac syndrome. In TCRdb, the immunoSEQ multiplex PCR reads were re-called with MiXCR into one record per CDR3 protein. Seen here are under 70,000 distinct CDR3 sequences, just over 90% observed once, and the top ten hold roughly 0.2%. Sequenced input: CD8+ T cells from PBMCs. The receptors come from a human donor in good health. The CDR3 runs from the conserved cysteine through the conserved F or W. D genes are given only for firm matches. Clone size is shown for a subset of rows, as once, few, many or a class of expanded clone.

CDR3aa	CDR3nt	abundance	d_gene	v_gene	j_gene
CASSLSWQAGNIQYF	TGTGCCAGCAGTTTATCGTGGCAAGCTGGGAACATTCAGTACTTC	-	-	TRBV27	TRBJ2-4
CASSLTDRGTEAFF	TGTGCCAGCAGTTTGACGGACAGGGGAACTGAAGCTTTCTTT	-	TRBD1	TRBV12-3/TRBV12-4	TRBJ1-1
CASSIDGGRTTDKDADTQYF	TGTGCCAGTAGTATTGATGGGGGGCGGACAACGGACAAAGACGCAGATACGCAGTATTTT	-	-	TRBV19	TRBJ2-3
CASSFSLQYNEQFF	TGTGCCAGCAGTTTCTCCCTACAATACAATGAGCAGTTCTTC	-	-	TRBV12-3/TRBV12-4	TRBJ2-1
CATDASSQMNTEAFF	TGTGCCACCGACGCATCCTCCCAGATGAACACTGAAGCTTTCTTT	-	-	TRBV28	TRBJ1-1
CARGLAGTSNEQFF	TGTGCCAGAGGACTAGCGGGGACCTCCAATGAGCAGTTCTTC	-	TRBD2	TRBV2	TRBJ2-1
CASSVAPGVVSYEQYF	TGTGCCAGCAGCGTAGCCCCAGGGGTAGTCTCCTACGAGCAGTACTTC	-	-	TRBV9	TRBJ2-7
CASSLTPGTSAGSSYEQYF	TGTGCCAGCAGTTTAACCCCCGGGACCTCAGCGGGGAGCTCCTACGAGCAGTACTTC	-	TRBD2	TRBV12-3/TRBV12-4	TRBJ2-7
CASSQGRYEQYF	TGTGCCAGCAGCCAGGGACGGTACGAGCAGTACTTC	-	-	TRBV7-9	TRBJ2-7
CASGGLAGTGELFF	TGTGCCAGCGGTGGACTAGCGGGTACCGGGGAGCTGTTTTTT	-	TRBD2	TRBV19	TRBJ2-2
CSAEGINQPQHF	TGCAGTGCAGAGGGGATCAATCAGCCCCAGCATTTT	-	-	TRBV20-1	TRBJ1-5
CASSAGTVGLHTDTQYF	TGTGCCAGCAGTGCTGGGACAGTCGGCCTTCACACAGATACGCAGTATTTT	-	TRBD1	TRBV28	TRBJ2-3
CASSQGSGTGSNEQFF	TGCGCCAGCAGCCAAGGGTCCGGGACAGGGTCCAATGAGCAGTTCTTC	-	TRBD1	TRBV4-1	TRBJ2-1
CASRAEGSGEQYF	TGTGCCAGCCGGGCGGAGGGGTCTGGTGAGCAGTACTTC	-	-	TRBV5-4	TRBJ2-7
CSVELDRPHEQYF	TGCAGCGTGGAACTGGACAGGCCACACGAGCAGTACTTC	-	TRBD1	TRBV29-1	TRBJ2-7
CAWSSKQGPGDF	TGTGCCTGGAGTTCTAAACAGGGCCCGGGGGACTTC	-	-	TRBV30	TRBJ2-4
CASSTPGTGSNQPQHF	TGTGCCAGCAGTACCCCGGGGACGGGGAGCAATCAGCCCCAGCATTTT	-	-	TRBV28	TRBJ1-5
CASTPGGPNSPLHF	TGTGCCAGCACCCCTGGGGGGCCTAATTCACCCCTCCACTTT	-	-	TRBV27	TRBJ1-6
CASSPPIGVGLETQYF	TGTGCCAGCAGCCCCCCTATTGGGGTGGGGCTGGAGACCCAGTACTTC	-	-	TRBV7-9	TRBJ2-5
CSASTIGGAPYEQYF	TGCAGTGCTAGTACCATAGGGGGAGCTCCCTACGAGCAGTACTTC	-	-	TRBV20-1	TRBJ2-7
CASSSRLAGGPSTDTQYF	TGTGCCAGCAGCTCCCGACTAGCGGGGGGGCCTAGCACAGATACGCAGTATTTT	-	TRBD2	TRBV7-8	TRBJ2-3
CASSQIDRYNEQFF	TGTGCCAGCAGCCAGATCGATAGGTACAATGAGCAGTTCTTC	-	-	TRBV14	TRBJ2-1
CASSQETRTDTQYF	TGCGCCAGCAGCCAGGAGACCCGCACAGATACGCAGTATTTT	-	-	TRBV4-3	TRBJ2-3
CASSLEIGGGGNTEAFF	TGTGCCAGCAGCTTGGAGATAGGGGGGGGCGGGAACACTGAAGCTTTCTTT	-	-	TRBV5-4	TRBJ1-1
CASGLGLAYEQYF	TGTGCTAGTGGCCTCGGGCTAGCCTACGAGCAGTACTTC	-	-	TRBV12-5	TRBJ2-7
CSAPGQRLPYEQYF	TGCAGTGCCCCGGGCCAGCGCCTTCCCTACGAGCAGTACTTC	-	-	TRBV20-1	TRBJ2-7
CASSLEGNPDTQYF	TGTGCCAGCAGCTTAGAGGGTAACCCAGATACGCAGTATTTT	once	-	TRBV13	TRBJ2-3
CATSVSFQEYQETQYF	TGTGCCACCAGCGTCTCATTCCAGGAATACCAAGAGACCCAGTACTTC	-	-	TRBV15	TRBJ2-5
CASSLGLAGGSDEQFF	TGTGCCAGCAGCCTAGGGCTAGCGGGGGGGAGTGATGAGCAGTTCTTC	-	TRBD2	TRBV12-3/TRBV12-4	TRBJ2-1
CSAIRRDSYEQYF	TGCAGCGCCATAAGGCGCGACTCCTACGAGCAGTACTTC	few	-	TRBV29-1	TRBJ2-7
CASSSPGQGFYEQYF	TGTGCCAGCAGTTCTCCGGGACAGGGATTTTACGAGCAGTACTTC	-	TRBD1	TRBV27	TRBJ2-7
CASSQAGGWGDTQYF	TGCGCCAGCAGCCAAGCTGGAGGATGGGGAGATACGCAGTATTTT	-	-	TRBV4-3	TRBJ2-3
CASSLWSGPSNQPQHF	TGTGCCAGCAGCTTGTGGTCCGGCCCCAGCAATCAGCCCCAGCATTTT	-	-	TRBV5-6	TRBJ1-5
CASSWGTLSYEQYF	TGTGCCAGCAGTTGGGGGACACTCTCCTACGAGCAGTACTTC	-	-	TRBV12-3/TRBV12-4	TRBJ2-7
CASSGGELGYGYTF	TGTGCCAGCAGTGGAGGCGAACTGGGCTATGGCTACACCTTC	-	-	TRBV6-5	TRBJ1-2
CASSEWGNTEAFF	TGTGCCAGCAGCGAGTGGGGGAACACTGAAGCTTTCTTT	-	-	TRBV14	TRBJ1-1
CASSLLLWDQPQHF	TGTGCCAGCAGCCTGCTACTTTGGGATCAGCCCCAGCATTTT	-	-	TRBV21-1	TRBJ1-5
CASSPDRGLAKNIQYF	TGTGCCAGCAGTCCTGACAGGGGGCTCGCCAAAAACATTCAGTACTTC	-	TRBD1	TRBV14	TRBJ2-4
CASSGQNSGANVLTF	TGCGCCAGCAGCGGACAGAACTCTGGGGCCAACGTCCTGACTTTC	once	-	TRBV5-1	TRBJ2-6
CSARGSGEGQPQHF	TGCAGTGCTAGAGGGTCCGGGGAAGGTCAGCCCCAGCATTTT	-	-	TRBV20-1	TRBJ1-5
CASSPGQGADGYTF	TGTGCCAGCAGCCCCGGACAGGGGGCCGATGGCTACACCTTC	-	TRBD1	TRBV13	TRBJ1-2
CASEDGRAYEQYF	TGTGCCAGCGAAGACGGCAGGGCCTACGAGCAGTACTTC	-	-	TRBV6-2/TRBV6-3	TRBJ2-7
CASSRGGDQVTGELFF	TGCGCCAGCAGCCGGGGGGGGGATCAGGTCACCGGGGAGCTGTTTTTT	-	TRBD2	TRBV4-3	TRBJ2-2
CASSQLPQDPYEQYF	TGCGCCAGCAGCCAGTTACCACAGGACCCCTACGAGCAGTACTTC	once	-	TRBV4-1	TRBJ2-7
CASSLAANAGELFF	TGTGCCAGCAGCTTAGCGGCGAACGCCGGGGAGCTGTTTTTT	-	-	TRBV11-2	TRBJ2-2
CASSRQTDQPQHF	TGTGCCAGCAGCCGACAAACCGATCAGCCCCAGCATTTT	-	-	TRBV7-9	TRBJ1-5
CASSLGQGFDEQYF	TGCGCCAGCAGCCTGGGACAGGGCTTCGACGAGCAGTACTTC	-	TRBD1	TRBV5-1	TRBJ2-7
CASRRTPGATNEKLFF	TGTGCCAGCAGGCGAACTCCAGGGGCAACTAATGAAAAACTGTTTTTT	-	-	TRBV3-1	TRBJ1-4
CSAPSTVTYEQYF	TGCAGTGCTCCCTCGACAGTTACCTACGAGCAGTACTTC	-	-	TRBV20-1	TRBJ2-7
CASSLDRETQYF	TGTGCCAGCAGCCTGGATCGGGAGACCCAGTACTTC	-	-	TRBV6-5	TRBJ2-5
CASKRGIWDQPQHF	TGTGCCAGCAAGAGGGGAATTTGGGATCAGCCCCAGCATTTT	-	-	TRBV5-6	TRBJ1-5
CASSLGYFPSTDTQYF	TGTGCCAGCAGTTTGGGGTATTTCCCTAGCACAGATACGCAGTATTTT	-	-	TRBV12-3/TRBV12-4	TRBJ2-3
CASSEGQGADEQYF	TGTGCCAGCAGTGAGGGACAGGGGGCGGACGAGCAGTACTTC	-	TRBD1	TRBV6-1	TRBJ2-7
CASSPIGLAGAYQETQYF	TGTGCCAGCAGCCCGATTGGACTAGCGGGGGCTTACCAAGAGACCCAGTACTTC	-	TRBD2	TRBV3-1	TRBJ2-5
CASSQDRGLRGYEQYF	TGTGCCAGCAGCCAAGATCGGGGGCTCAGGGGCTACGAGCAGTACTTC	-	-	TRBV14	TRBJ2-7
CASKTGGQGTDTQYF	TGTGCCAGCAAAACCGGGGGACAGGGCACAGATACGCAGTATTTT	-	TRBD1	TRBV19	TRBJ2-3
CATSDSGRTRVTGELFF	TGTGCCACCAGTGATTCGGGCCGGACTAGGGTGACCGGGGAGCTGTTTTTT	-	TRBD2	TRBV24-1	TRBJ2-2
CASSQDWQGVYEQYF	TGCGCCAGCAGCCAAGATTGGCAGGGGGTCTACGAGCAGTACTTC	-	TRBD1	TRBV4-3	TRBJ2-7
CASRTSLNTEAFF	TGTGCCAGCAGAACTAGTCTGAACACTGAAGCTTTCTTT	-	-	TRBV6-6	TRBJ1-1
CSVKDRVDLTMNTEAFF	TGCAGCGTTAAGGACAGGGTCGATCTCACAATGAACACTGAAGCTTTCTTT	-	TRBD1	TRBV29-1	TRBJ1-1